This T cell receptor beta chain was recovered during a study of blood T cell repertoires in COVID-19 (dated by TCRdb to between 2020 and 2021). In the study overall: The collaborator samples originated in the United States, Italy and Spain and spanned the acute and convalescent phases of COVID-19. The prospective study material was composed of cDNA or gDNA derived from T cells, B-cell-depleted T cells, or PBMCs. Subjects who had been exposed to COVID-19, were actively infected with it, or had recovered from it provided the deeply sampled blood TCRbeta repertoires that made up the dataset. The repertoires were made available in a free public database intended to serve as a resource for research on the immune response to SARS-CoV-2. The samples were drawn from the first 160 participants of the ongoing ImmuneRACE study and from 1,254 subjects provided by 6 global collaborators. A de-identified subject ID, COVID-19 status, age in years and sex were almost always included in the sample metadata. Where available, HLA class I and class II types were taken from metadata supplied by the sample provider and were not determined by assay-based typing.

In the prospective study, participants were roughly 18 to 95 years old, resided in approximately 22 geographic areas of the United States, and were enrolled through a virtual design. In the prospective study, participants were assigned to cohorts based on the clinical history participants reported in a screening survey and a study questionnaire. Recovered participants in ImmuneRACE Cohort 3 were defined as having two consecutive negative NP/OP PCR tests, clearance from a healthcare professional, or resolution of symptoms. In the prospective study, whole blood, serum and a nasopharyngeal or oropharyngeal swab were collected from each participant by mobile phlebotomists. Prospective study participants could optionally give additional blood draws and questionnaires over an approximately 2-month period. Blood samples from the prospective study were shipped frozen or at room temperature prior to DNA extraction.

V is clipped by 7 bases and J by 0 bases, and the sequence between their germline boundaries is 22 bases long. As encoded in the germline V gene, CDR1 is MDHEN while CDR2 is SYDVKM. The CDR3 numbers 19 residues from cysteine through phenylalanine. The kept DNA is CDR3 alone, 57 bases in frame from the first base. TCRbeta CDR3 regions were amplified from genomic DNA using the immunoSEQ Assay, a bias-controlled multiplex PCR. In the authors' own workflow: The number of nucleated cells in each sample was estimated from the amplification of reference gene primers within the assay. To quantify the absolute abundance of each unique TCRbeta CDR3 rearrangement, sequence reads were collapsed and filtered. Productive Simpson clonality was computed per sample as the square root of Simpson's diversity index over productive rearrangements. Held by TCRdb, this immuneACCESS table contains in-frame sequences only and omits some clones. Under half of the omission traces to an unresolved V gene where checked; the cause of the rest is unknown. V and J calls and clone size are as listed in that table; D and trimming were resolved from the DNA. The sample includes some 330,000 clones, with around 84% observed a single time. The ten biggest clones cover about 4% of the sample.

With regard to this clone: Its antigen is unknown. No base quality information exists; no much larger clone differs at one position.

General conclusions and limits of the study: The quantity of clinical and demographic metadata differed by source and by participant and was supplied without curation.

Sequencing was done on a sample of PBMCs or T cells enriched from blood (not recorded which). The sequence came from a man aged 30 to 45 who had recovered from COVID-19. The V and J segments used are TRBV28 and TRBJ1-6; the D segment could be TRBD1, given 6 matching bases. The bases read TGTGCCAGCATCAGCGGCGGGGGCGCGGAGGACTCCTATAATTCACCCCTCCACTTT. Translated, it gives CASISGGGAEDSYNSPLHF.